This entry lists 32 T cell receptor beta chains sequenced from one sample in a study of blood T cell repertoires in COVID-19. The table came from immunoSEQ multiplex PCR; TCRdb's copy has only in-frame clones and leaves some out. The data show some 220,000 clones, with about 83% seen just once and about 4% held by the top ten. Sequencing was performed on peripheral blood. The receptors originated from a man between 45 and 60 years old with acute or convalescent COVID-19.

This sequence joins TRBV9 and TRBJ2-5; 8 positions match TRBD2. The V gene end was trimmed by 3 bases and the J gene end by 5 bases; junction bases not matched to a gene: 6. Per germline, CDR1 SGDLS and CDR2 YYNGEE. The length of the CDR3 is 14 residues. CDR3 in DNA: TGTGCCAGCAGCGAAGCGGGAGCCAGGGAGACCCAGTACTTC. Its translation is CASSEAGARETQYF.

The chain joins TRBV6-5 to TRBJ2-7, with 8 nucleotides matching TRBD1. The V segment lost 8 bases and the J segment 2 bases; nucleotides outside the gene matches: 5. This CDR3 contains 13 residues. Germline V gene sequence: CDR1 MNHEY, CDR2 SVGAGI. The CDR3 loop reads CASRDRSPYEQYF. The CDR3, as DNA: TGTGCCAGCCGGGACAGGTCACCCTACGAGCAGTACTTC.

The rearrangement uses TRBV6-5 and TRBJ1-5, with D uncertain. V was trimmed by 5 bases and J by 6 bases, leaving 14 bases between them. Germline-derived CDR1 and CDR2 are MNHEY and SVGAGI. CDR3 length: 14 amino acids. CDR3 DNA sequence: TGTGCCAGCAGTCCCGAGGAGGACGGTCAGCCCCAGCATTTT. This gives the protein CASSPEEDGQPQHF.

The rearrangement links TRBV15 to TRBJ2-7; 7 positions agree with TRBD2. The length of the CDR3 is 15 residues. The germline gives CDR1 LNHNV, CDR2 YYDKDF (reference sequence). V dropped 3 bases and J dropped 3; count of bases not matched to a gene: 8. The CDR3 nucleotides are TGTGCCACCAGCAGGGGCTTTGGGGGGGACTACGAGCAGTACTTC. Its translation: CATSRGFGGDYEQYF. Together with reference TRBV15 and TRBJ2-7, the CDR3 gives the full variable domain: DAMVIQNPRYQVTQFGKPVTLSCSQTLNHNVMYWYQQKSSQAPKLLFHYYDKDFNNEADTPDNFQSRRPNTSFCFLDIRSPGLGDTAMYLCATSRGFGGDYEQYFGPGTRLTVT.

The chain links TRBV7-2 to TRBJ1-2; 9 positions match TRBD1. There are 16 residues in the CDR3. CDR1 is SGHTA and CDR2 is FQGNSA in the germline V gene. V lost 2 bases to trimming and J lost 4 bases; unmatched junction nucleotides: 8. The CDR3 sequence is CASSLPGTGPIYGYTF. Here the CDR3 DNA reads TGTGCCAGCAGCTTACCCGGGACAGGGCCCATCTATGGCTACACCTTC. Together with reference TRBV7-2 and TRBJ1-2, the CDR3 gives the full variable domain: GAGVSQSPSNKVTEKGKDVELRCDPISGHTALYWYRQSLGQGLEFLIYFQGNSAPDKSGLPSDRFSAERTGGSVSTLTIQRTQQEDSAVYLCASSLPGTGPIYGYTFGSGTRLTVV.

The V call is TRBV9, the J call TRBJ2-1; 12 positions agree with TRBD2. This CDR3 spans 18 amino acids. J gave up 3 bases and V 0 bases, and 7 bases lay outside the gene matches. Germline CDR1 reads SGDLS; CDR2 reads YYNGEE. As DNA, the CDR3 is TGTGCCAGCAGCGTAGTGTTGACTAGCGGGAGAAACTACAATGAGCAGTTCTTC. This encodes CASSVVLTSGRNYNEQFF.

The sample holds a few counts of this clone. V gene TRBV27 combines with J gene TRBJ1-2, with D possibly matching TRBD1 (5 bases). V lost 8 bases and J 4 bases, leaving 17 bases between the germline ends. CDR3 size: 14 residues. CDR1 MNHEY and CDR2 SMNVEV come from the germline V gene (reference sequence). The CDR3 spells CASRKSGGFYGYTF. The CDR3 coding sequence is TGTGCCAGCCGGAAATCGGGGGGGTTCTATGGCTACACCTTC.

This rearrangement joins TRBV7-3 to TRBJ2-3, with a possible D match to TRBD2 (6 bases). CDR1 is SGHTA and CDR2 is FQGTGA in the germline V gene. Between the trimmed V and J ends, which lost 4 bases and 2 bases, there was a span of 10 bases. The CDR3 covers 14 residues. DNA of the CDR3: TGTGCCAGCAGCTCGGGGACTTCCACAGATACGCAGTATTTT. Protein: CASSSGTSTDTQYF. The variable domain in full, with the rest retrieved from reference TRBV7-3 and TRBJ2-3, is GAGVSQTPSNKVTEKGKYVELRCDPISGHTALYWYRQSLGQGPEFLIYFQGTGAADDSGLPNDRFFAVRPEGSVSTLKIQRTERGDSAVYLCASSSGTSTDTQYFGPGTRLTVL.

The genes are TRBV9 and TRBJ2-1; tentatively, D is TRBD2 (6 bases). V was clipped by 7 bases and J by 6 bases, with 14 bases between them. This CDR3 region has 13 residues. Germline loops: CDR1 SGDLS, CDR2 YYNGEE. In nucleotides, the CDR3 is TGTGCCAGCGGACACTTGGAGGGCAATGAGCAGTTCTTC. Protein: CASGHLEGNEQFF.

V gene TRBV2 combines with J gene TRBJ1-2, with D possibly TRBD1 on 6 matching bases. The CDR3 has 14 amino acids. The germline gives CDR1 SNHLY, CDR2 FYNNEI. Trimming pared 6 bases from V and 0 bases from J, leaving 11 bases between. DNA of the CDR3: TGTGCCAGCAGATTGGACAGAGCTAACTATGGCTACACCTTC. Translated: CASRLDRANYGYTF.

The chain links TRBV5-6 to TRBJ2-6, with TRBD1 matching over 12 bases. Germline loops: CDR1 SGHDT, CDR2 YYEEEE. The CDR3 consists of 18 residues. Unmatched junction bases numbered 5, after V lost 1 base and J lost 3 bases. The CDR3 is CASSLLGQGAGGANVLTF. DNA for the CDR3: TGTGCCAGCAGCTTGTTGGGACAGGGGGCTGGTGGGGCCAACGTCCTGACTTTC.

The gene calls are TRBV11-1 and TRBJ2-3; D might be TRBD2 (5 bases). Germline CDR1 reads SGHAT; CDR2 reads FQDESV (reference sequence). Trimming pared 1 base from V and 2 bases from J, leaving 13 bases between. This CDR3 comprises 16 residues. CDR3 sequence: CASSLVRSGSTDTQYF. The CDR3 region has the DNA TGTGCCAGCAGCTTAGTGAGGTCGGGGTCCACAGATACGCAGTATTTT. The full variable domain, rest sourced from reference TRBV11-1 and TRBJ2-3, is EAEVAQSPRYKITEKSQAVAFWCDPISGHATLYWYRQILGQGPELLVQFQDESVVDDSQLPKDRFSAERLKGVDSTLKIQPAELGDSAMYLCASSLVRSGSTDTQYFGPGTRLTVL.

CDR3 region: CASSQSPGLSNQPQHF. The CDR3 DNA is TGTGCCAGCAGCCAATCACCCGGACTTAGCAATCAGCCCCAGCATTTT. The gene calls are TRBV4-2 and TRBJ1-5; D not certain. Germline V lookup: CDR1 LGHNA, CDR2 YNFKEQ. This CDR3 is 16 amino acids long. V lost 2 bases, J lost 0 bases, and 11 bases lay in between.

The chain is built from TRBV19 and TRBJ1-2; 7 bases fit TRBD1. With 7 bases clipped from V and 8 bases from J, the junction kept 13 bases outside the gene matches. CDR3 length: 14 residues. In germline, CDR1 is LNHDA, CDR2 SQIVND (reference sequence). In nucleotides, the CDR3 is TGTGCCAGTACCTATCCAGGGGGACAATCCGGCTACACCTTC. This sequence encodes CASTYPGGQSGYTF.

This clone was counted once. V gene TRBV20-1 combines with J gene TRBJ2-5; 7 bases line up with TRBD2. Germline CDR1 and CDR2: DFQATT and SNEGSKA (reference sequence). This CDR3 has 11 residues. CDR3 nucleotides: TGCAGCGTAGTGGGGGGGAAGACCCAGTACTTC. It codes for CSVVGGKTQYF.

The chain uses TRBV13 and TRBJ2-7, with D possibly matching TRBD2 (7 bases). The V end lost 2 bases, the J end lost 3 bases, and 20 bases lay between the germline ends. Looked up from germline, CDR1 is PRHDT and CDR2 is FYEKMQ (reference sequence). The CDR3 length is 17 residues. The CDR3, as DNA: TGTGCCAGCAGCTTACCGAGGGGAGGGGGGTCGTTCTACGAGCAGTACTTC. This encodes CASSLPRGGGSFYEQYF. Using reference TRBV13 and TRBJ2-7 for the parts outside the CDR3, the full variable domain is AAGVIQSPRHLIKEKRETATLKCYPIPRHDTVYWYQQGPGQDPQFLISFYEKMQSDKGSIPDRFSAQQFSDYHSELNMSSLELGDSALYFCASSLPRGGGSFYEQYFGPGTRLTVT.

V usage is TRBV18 and J usage is TRBJ1-2; no firm D call. V lost 3 bases and J lost 3, with 17 bases in between. The CDR3 consists of 16 residues. Germline V gene lookup returns CDR1 KGHSH and CDR2 LQKENI. The CDR3 region has the DNA TGTGCCAGCTCACCCGAGGCTGGGGAGGGTTACTATGGCTACACCTTC. Translation: CASSPEAGEGYYGYTF.

V and J are TRBV5-1 and TRBJ2-1; D may be TRBD2 (6 bases). The CDR3 runs to 15 residues. Trimming cost V 0 bases and J 4 bases, with 11 bases left between them. Looked up from germline, CDR1 is SGHRS and CDR2 is YFSETQ. CDR3 bases: TGCGCCAGCAGCTTGGGCGGGGATTTTTACAATGAGCAGTTCTTC. This sequence encodes CASSLGGDFYNEQFF.

The chain employs TRBV4-2 and TRBJ1-2; the D gene is possibly TRBD1 (5 bases). The CDR3 sequence is 16 residues long. Trimming shortened V by 0 bases and J by 4 bases, and 15 bases separated the two germline ends. Germline lookup yields CDR1 LGHNA and CDR2 YNFKEQ. The CDR3 reads CASSQEGLRVGYGYTF. CDR3 bases: TGTGCCAGCAGCCAAGAAGGTCTCAGGGTCGGCTATGGCTACACCTTC.

V and J are TRBV7-2 and TRBJ2-7; tentatively, D is TRBD1 (7 bases). Between the trimmed V and J ends, which lost 2 bases and 1 base, there was a span of 12 bases. The CDR3 is made up of 15 amino acids. Germline V gene data show CDR1 as SGHTA and CDR2 as FQGNSA. The CDR3 protein is CASSLSQGGSYEQYF. CDR3 nucleotide sequence: TGTGCCAGCAGCTTAAGTCAGGGGGGTTCCTACGAGCAGTACTTC.

V gene TRBV4-1 combines with J gene TRBJ2-7; 9 bases match TRBD2. The germline V gene encodes CDR1 MGHRA and CDR2 YSYEKL. V gave up 0 bases and J gave up 3 bases; unmatched junction bases: 9. CDR3 length: 17 residues. CDR3 amino acids: CASSQDRSGGYFYEQYF. The CDR3 nucleotides read TGCGCCAGCAGCCAAGATAGGAGCGGGGGGTACTTCTACGAGCAGTACTTC.

V usage is TRBV24-1 and J usage is TRBJ2-7; weak D call: TRBD1 (6 bases). The CDR3 runs to 11 residues. V was cut by 7 bases and J by 4 bases, with 7 bases left in between. From germline, CDR1 is KGHDR and CDR2 SFDVKD. This chain's CDR3 is CATSDRYEQYF. The CDR3, as DNA: TGTGCCACCAGCGACAGGTACGAGCAGTACTTC.

The chain employs TRBV27 and TRBJ2-1; 9 nucleotides align to TRBD2. With 3 bases clipped from V and 0 bases from J, the junction kept 15 bases outside the gene matches. This CDR3 contains 20 residues. Germline V gene data show CDR1 as MNHEY and CDR2 as SMNVEV (reference sequence). CDR3 in DNA: TGTGCCAGCAGTTTTCGAGGATTGGGACTAGCCCTAAGCTCCTACAATGAGCAGTTCTTC. Translated, it gives CASSFRGLGLALSSYNEQFF.

This clone was counted a few times. This sequence joins TRBV28 and TRBJ2-5; 9 nucleotides align to TRBD2. The germline V gene has CDR1 MDHEN and CDR2 SYDVKM. The CDR3 sequence is 14 residues long. Germline trimming cut 5 bases from V and 4 bases from J; bases unmatched to any gene: 5. CDR3 sequence (DNA): TGTGCCAGCAGTAGAGCGGGAGGCCTAGAGACCCAGTACTTC. It is translated as CASSRAGGLETQYF.

The V and J genes are TRBV9 and TRBJ2-6, with TRBD1 matching 8 bases. After removal of 1 base from V and 0 bases from J, the junction contained 9 bases not matched to a gene. The length of the CDR3 is 19 residues. The germline V gene encodes CDR1 SGDLS and CDR2 YYNGEE. In nucleotides, the CDR3 is TGTGCCAGCAGCGTACCCCGGACAGGGCAATCCTCTGGGGCCAACGTCCTGACTTTC. It specifies CASSVPRTGQSSGANVLTF.

The chain couples TRBV7-8 to TRBJ2-1, with D possibly being TRBD2 (5 bases). Deletions cut 5 bases from V and 13 bases from J, with 21 bases between. The CDR3 length is 14 residues. Germline V gives CDR1 SGHVS, CDR2 FQNEAQ. CDR3 sequence (DNA): TGTGCCAGCAGCCTAAGGACTCTAAACCTTCCCCAGTTCTTC. Residues: CASSLRTLNLPQFF.

The V gene is TRBV11-2, the J gene TRBJ1-1; a possible D gene is TRBD1 (6 bases). V lost 5 bases, J lost 1 base, and 11 bases lay in between. The germline gives CDR1 SGHAT, CDR2 FQNNGV. The CDR3 runs 14 residues. The DNA for the CDR3 is TGTGCCAGCAGCCTGGGGACAACGAACACTGAAGCTTTCTTT. Residues: CASSLGTTNTEAFF.

V usage is TRBV5-6 and J usage is TRBJ2-3; 7 bases align to TRBD2. V trimming: 2 bases; J trimming: 1 base; junction bases outside the gene matches: 7. Germline V CDR1 and CDR2: SGHDT, YYEEEE. The CDR3 is made up of 16 amino acids. CDR3 region: CASSFFAGERTDTQYF. The CDR3 DNA is TGTGCCAGCAGCTTTTTCGCGGGAGAGCGCACAGATACGCAGTATTTT.

V usage is TRBV7-6 and J usage is TRBJ1-6, with D unclear. The CDR3 has 18 residues. V gave up 0 bases and J gave up 6 bases, with 18 bases separating them. Looked up from germline, CDR1 is SGHVS and CDR2 is FNYEAQ. CDR3 residues: CASSLAEDHPEGNSPLHF. CDR3 nucleotides: TGTGCCAGCAGCTTAGCGGAGGACCACCCGGAGGGTAATTCACCCCTCCACTTT.

V is TRBV19 and J is TRBJ1-2, with D uncertain. From germline, CDR1 is LNHDA and CDR2 SQIVND (reference sequence). This CDR3 contains 13 residues. V lost 3 bases to trimming and J lost 6 bases, with 11 bases between them. The CDR3 DNA reads TGTGCCAGTAGTATGTGGAGGCGGGATGGCTACACCTTC. Protein product: CASSMWRRDGYTF.

The chain employs TRBV4-1 and TRBJ2-7; D call uncertain. From germline, CDR1 is MGHRA and CDR2 YSYEKL. CDR3 length: 14 amino acids. Trimming removed 3 bases from V and 6 bases from J, with 15 bases in between. The CDR3 is CASSHTVEIPEQYF. CDR3 coding DNA: TGCGCCAGCAGCCACACAGTCGAGATTCCCGAGCAGTACTTC.

V usage is TRBV30 and J usage is TRBJ2-3, with D unclear. The CDR3 extends over 20 amino acids. Germline CDR1 and CDR2: GTSNPN and SVGIG (reference sequence). The germline V and J ends were trimmed by 3 bases and 5 bases, with 33 bases remaining between them. CDR3 in amino acids: CAWSDAYYNELVSDKDTQYF. The CDR3, as DNA: TGTGCCTGGAGCGACGCTTACTACAATGAGTTAGTGAGTGATAAAGATACGCAGTATTTT.